The 12 T cell receptor beta chains below come from one sample, sequenced in a study of control samples from healthy donors and cancer patients. The table came from immunoSEQ multiplex PCR; TCRdb's copy has only in-frame clones and leaves some out. The data contain some 120,000 clones, 85% to 90% of them singletons. Sequencing was performed on blood. The receptors stem from a woman in her seventies in good health.

The V gene is TRBV5-8, the J gene TRBJ1-4; D is undetermined. V was trimmed by 5 bases and J by 3 bases, leaving 17 bases between them. CDR3 length equals 16 residues. Germline V gives CDR1 SGHTS, CDR2 YDEGEE. CDR3 nucleotide sequence: TGTGCCAGCAGGCCCGGACTCCGCCGGGCTAATGAAAAACTGTTTTTT. The encoded protein is CASRPGLRRANEKLFF.

V is TRBV3-1 (or the pseudogene TRBV3-2) and J is TRBJ1-1; D gene ambiguous. The CDR3 is 14 residues long. V was trimmed by 1 base and J by 5 bases, leaving 11 bases between them. Looked up from germline, CDR1 is LGHDT and CDR2 is YNNKEL (reference sequence). CDR3 region: CASSQGARETEAFF. CDR3 DNA sequence: TGTGCCAGCAGCCAAGGGGCGCGGGAGACTGAAGCTTTCTTT.

The J gene is TRBJ2-5, the V gene TRBV7-9, with TRBD2 matching 9 bases. The V gene's germline CDR1 is SEHNR and CDR2 FQNEAQ (reference sequence). The V and J ends lost 5 bases and 5 bases, in that order; junction bases with no gene match: 15. The CDR3 has 17 residues. The CDR3 here is CASSSPSRGGQGETQYF. In nucleotides, the CDR3 is TGTGCCAGCAGCAGTCCCTCGCGGGGGGGCCAGGGGGAGACCCAGTACTTC.

The table lists this clone with a few counts. The J gene is TRBJ1-1, the V gene TRBV6-6; the D is unclear. Per germline, CDR1 MNHNY and CDR2 SVGAGI (reference sequence). The CDR3 sequence is 14 residues long. V was shortened by 6 bases and J by 5 bases, with 16 bases between the two germline ends. The CDR3 bases are TGTGCCAGCAGCCGGGGTGGGAGACGGACTGAAGCTTTCTTT. Translating gives CASSRGGRRTEAFF.

J is TRBJ1-1 and V is TRBV5-4; no reliable D call. With 4 bases removed from V and 1 base from J, the gap between germline ends came to 11 bases. Per the germline V gene, CDR1 is SGHNT and CDR2 is YYREEE (reference sequence). CDR3 size: 14 residues. CDR3 amino acids: CASSTVAANTEAFF. DNA of the CDR3: TGTGCCAGCAGCACGGTTGCAGCGAACACTGAAGCTTTCTTT. Full variable domain (outside the CDR3, taken from reference TRBV5-4 and TRBJ1-1): ETGVTQSPTHLIKTRGQQVTLRCSSQSGHNTVSWYQQALGQGPQFIFQYYREEENGRGNFPPRFSGLQFPNYSSELNVNALELDDSALYLCASSTVAANTEAFFGQGTRLTVV.

The rearrangement links TRBV19 to TRBJ1-5; D gene uncertain. Germline lookup yields CDR1 LNHDA and CDR2 SQIVND (reference sequence). V lost 6 bases and J lost 0, with 15 bases in between. CDR3 length: 16 amino acids. CDR3 loop: CASSGKGKSSNQPQHF. The CDR3, as DNA: TGTGCCAGTAGCGGGAAAGGCAAATCTAGCAATCAGCCCCAGCATTTT. The entire variable domain, with the rest obtained from reference TRBV19 and TRBJ1-5, is as follows: DGGITQSPKYLFRKEGQNVTLSCEQNLNHDAMYWYRQDPGQGLRLIYYSQIVNDFQKGDIAEGYSVSREKKESFPLTVTSAQKNPTAFYLCASSGKGKSSNQPQHFGDGTRLSIL.

The chain combines TRBV6-6 with TRBJ1-1; 8 nucleotides align to TRBD1. CDR1 is MNHNY and CDR2 is SVGAGI in the germline V gene (reference sequence). The CDR3 extends over 15 amino acids. The V and J ends lost 6 bases and 1 base, in that order; junction bases with no gene match: 7. The CDR3 is CASRRGQGENTEAFF. The CDR3 region has the DNA TGTGCCAGCAGAAGAGGACAGGGTGAGAACACTGAAGCTTTCTTT.

This chain uses TRBV25-1 with TRBJ1-3, with a weak D call TRBD1 (6 bases). The V end lost 7 bases, the J end lost 10 bases, and 20 bases lay between the germline ends. From germline, CDR1 is MGHDK and CDR2 SYGVNS. CDR3 length: 14 amino acids. The CDR3 reads CASTPWGQRGTIYF. DNA for the CDR3: TGTGCCAGCACCCCCTGGGGGCAGCGGGGGACCATATATTTT.

The rearrangement joins TRBV11-2 to TRBJ2-7; TRBD1 aligns across 7 bases. Germline lookup yields CDR1 SGHAT and CDR2 FQNNGV. The CDR3 is 12 amino acids. The V and J ends lost 3 bases and 4 bases, in that order; junction bases with no gene match: 0. DNA of the CDR3: TGTGCCAGCAGCTTGGACAGGTACGAGCAGTACTTC. Translating gives CASSLDRYEQYF.

This chain uses TRBV7-9 with TRBJ2-1, with 8 bases fitting TRBD2. CDR1 SEHNR and CDR2 FQNEAQ come from the germline V gene (reference sequence). V lost 2 bases to trimming and J lost 5 bases; unmatched junction nucleotides: 5. The CDR3 has 15 amino acids. CDR3 in amino acids: CASSLTAGGNNEQFF. For the CDR3, the DNA is TGTGCCAGCAGCTTAACGGCGGGGGGCAACAATGAGCAGTTCTTC.

This clone was detected only once. This chain uses TRBV7-2 with TRBJ1-2; D remains unclear. Germline V gene lookup returns CDR1 SGHTA and CDR2 FQGNSA. V lost 0 bases and J 4 bases, leaving 9 bases between the germline ends. The CDR3 consists of 14 residues. The CDR3 spells CASSLAASPYGYTF. CDR3 coding DNA: TGTGCCAGCAGCTTAGCCGCCAGCCCCTATGGCTACACCTTC.

This chain links TRBV7-7 with TRBJ2-5; D unclear. There are 15 residues in the CDR3. Looked up from germline, CDR1 is SSHAT and CDR2 is FNYEAQ (reference sequence). V shed 1 base and J shed 0 bases, with 9 bases lying between them. The CDR3 sequence: CASSLGRQYQETQYF. CDR3 bases: TGTGCCAGCAGCTTAGGTAGACAATACCAAGAGACCCAGTACTTC.